A single sample is the source of the 6 T cell receptor beta chains below, sequenced in a study of T cell changes during pregnancy in multiple sclerosis. This table comes from immunoSEQ multiplex PCR, and its TCRdb copy is limited to in-frame clones, with some not included. The sample lists about 40,000 clones, roughly 91% occurring once. The sample consisted of CD8+ T cells from peripheral blood mononuclear cells, taken before pregnancy. All receptors derive from a female donor with multiple sclerosis, enrolled in a pregnancy study.

With regard to this clone: Just one base apart from a much larger clone, this may be a read error. This specimen includes other DNA sequences encoding the same CDR3. For the CDR3, the DNA is TGCGCCAGCAGTCACGGACAGGCCGCCAAGTTCTATGAGCAGTACTTC. Amino acid sequence: CASSHGQAAKFYEQYF. This sequence joins TRBV5-1 and TRBJ2-7, with TRBD1 matching over 7 bases. This CDR3 is 16 amino acids long. V was pared by 5 bases and J by 7 bases, with 18 bases of the junction left unmatched. Germline CDR1 is SGHRS and CDR2 is YFSETQ.

In DNA form, the CDR3 reads TGTGCCAGCAGTTACGGGGCAGCCGGGTCCTACGAGCAGTACTTC. As protein: CASSYGAAGSYEQYF. V is TRBV6-5 and J is TRBJ2-7; a weak D match, TRBD1 (5 bases). The CDR3 loop spans 15 amino acids. Trimming removed 2 bases at V and 1 base at J, with 12 bases between. Germline loops: CDR1 MNHEY, CDR2 SVGAGI.

J is TRBJ2-7 and V is TRBV10-3; no clear D. CDR1 is ENHRY, CDR2 SYGVKD, per germline. Trimming left V 10 bases short and J 0 bases short, with 16 bases between. CDR3 length equals 14 residues. The CDR3 nucleotides are TGTGCCAGCAACCCCAGGATGAGCTCCTACGAGCAGTACTTC. This translates into CASNPRMSSYEQYF.

This clone has just a few counts. The V and J genes are TRBV6-5 and TRBJ2-3; 9 bases line up with TRBD2. The V and J ends lost 0 bases and 7 bases, in that order; junction bases with no gene match: 5. The CDR3 has 15 residues. The V gene's germline CDR1 is MNHEY and CDR2 SVGAGI. CDR3 loop: CASSYSAGGSYTQYF. The CDR3 DNA reads TGTGCCAGCAGTTACTCAGCGGGAGGATCTTATACGCAGTATTTT.

The chain has TRBV4-2 and TRBJ2-6; D unresolved. Trimming removed 0 bases from V and 1 base from J, with 7 bases in between. This CDR3 has 16 residues. Per germline, CDR1 LGHNA and CDR2 YNFKEQ. In nucleotides, the CDR3 is TGTGCCAGCAGCCAAGATCCCACATCTGGGGCCAACGTCCTGACTTTC. Amino acid sequence: CASSQDPTSGANVLTF.

The V gene is TRBV9, the J gene TRBJ2-7; 9 bases map to TRBD2. The CDR3 covers 14 residues. V trimming: 2 bases; J trimming: 2 bases; junction bases outside the gene matches: 2. Per germline, CDR1 SGDLS and CDR2 YYNGEE. CDR3 in DNA: TGTGCCAGCAGCGTCGGCGGGAGGGCCTACGAGCAGTACTTC. As protein: CASSVGGRAYEQYF.